Shown below are 14 T cell receptor beta chains from a single sample sequenced in a study of blood T cell repertoires in COVID-19. Produced via immunoSEQ multiplex PCR; TCRdb's table is partial and in-frame only. The sample lists about 230,000 clones, 80% to 90% occurring once. Sequencing used PBMCs or T cells enriched from blood (not recorded which). The receptors derive from a woman aged 50 to 65 in a cohort exposed to, infected with or recovered from COVID-19 (not recorded which).

A single count supports this clone. This sequence joins TRBV5-8 and TRBJ1-6; D remains ambiguous. CDR1 is SGHTS and CDR2 is YDEGEE in the germline V gene. The germline V and J ends were trimmed by 1 base and 0 bases, with 8 bases remaining between them. The CDR3 is 16 amino acids. In nucleotides, the CDR3 is TGTGCCAGCAGCTTGCAACAGTACTCCTATAATTCACCCCTCCACTTT. This sequence encodes CASSLQQYSYNSPLHF.

The rearrangement joins TRBV10-3 to TRBJ2-7; the D gene is possibly TRBD2 (5 bases). Germline CDR1 reads ENHRY; CDR2 reads SYGVKD. V lost 7 bases, J lost 4 bases, and 8 bases lay in between. The CDR3 covers 11 residues. The CDR3 DNA reads TGTGCCATCAAAAGGGAGTACGAGCAGTACTTC. It specifies CAIKREYEQYF.

The V call is TRBV4-3, the J call TRBJ1-4; 8 bases align to TRBD1. With V trimmed by 6 bases and J by 3 bases, 6 bases remained unmatched. Germline values: CDR1 LGHNA, CDR2 YSLEER. The CDR3 has 15 amino acids. Here the CDR3 reads CASRLNRGANEKLFF. DNA for the CDR3: TGCGCCAGCAGGCTCAACAGGGGGGCTAATGAAAAACTGTTTTTT.

The chain couples TRBV5-6 to TRBJ1-2, with D possibly TRBD1 on 6 matching bases. Germline V lookup: CDR1 SGHDT, CDR2 YYEEEE. V lost 3 bases and J lost 5, with 14 bases in between. The length of the CDR3 is 14 residues. The CDR3: CASSWPGAEYGYTF. The DNA of the CDR3 is TGTGCCAGCAGCTGGCCAGGGGCGGAATATGGCTACACCTTC.

CDR3 DNA: TGTGCCACCAGCAATCGTCCTAGCAATCAGCCCCAGCATTTT. Its translation is CATSNRPSNQPQHF. The chain links TRBV15 to TRBJ1-5; no clear D gene. Germline CDR1 and CDR2: LNHNV and YYDKDF (reference sequence). The germline V and J ends were trimmed by 4 bases and 0 bases, with 7 bases remaining between them. The CDR3 extends over 14 amino acids.

V and J are TRBV6-6 and TRBJ1-2, with D unresolved. The CDR3 covers 14 residues. Germline CDR1 reads MNHNY; CDR2 reads SVGAGI (reference sequence). The germline V and J ends were trimmed by 4 bases and 8 bases, with 17 bases remaining between them. The CDR3 DNA reads TGTGCCAGCAGTTCCCGGGAACAATTAGTCGGCTACACCTTC. This gives the protein CASSSREQLVGYTF.

This chain connects TRBV5-1 to TRBJ1-1; D possibly corresponds to TRBD1 (5 bases). This CDR3 comprises 15 residues. Trimming removed 0 bases from V and 1 base from J, with 10 bases in between. Germline CDR1 SGHRS, CDR2 YFSETQ. The CDR3 is CASSLGGGWNTEAFF. The CDR3 DNA is TGCGCCAGCAGCTTGGGCGGGGGGTGGAACACTGAAGCTTTCTTT.

The chain is built from TRBV27 and TRBJ1-2; 8 nucleotides match TRBD1. Trimming removed 5 bases from V and 7 bases from J; junction bases left unmatched: 9. CDR3 length equals 14 residues. CDR1 is MNHEY, CDR2 SMNVEV, per germline (reference sequence). The CDR3 here is CASSEQGGYSGYTF. The CDR3 region has the DNA TGTGCCAGCAGTGAACAGGGGGGCTATTCTGGCTACACCTTC.

The DNA of the CDR3 is TGTGCCAGCAGCCATGAGACAGACCTACACTACGAGCAGTACTTC. Its translation: CASSHETDLHYEQYF. The J gene is TRBJ2-7, the V gene TRBV4-2, with a possible D match to TRBD1 (5 bases). CDR3 length: 15 residues. Between the trimmed V and J ends, which lost 3 bases and 3 bases, there was a span of 15 bases. Per the germline V gene, CDR1 is LGHNA and CDR2 is YNFKEQ.

As for this clone: Other DNA sequences within the sample encode an identical CDR3. The chain employs TRBV7-2 and TRBJ1-5; possibly TRBD1 for D (5 bases). Deletions cut 3 bases from V and 6 bases from J, with 6 bases between. There are 12 residues in the CDR3. Germline V lookup: CDR1 SGHTA, CDR2 FQGNSA. The CDR3 is CASSLGGQPQHF. CDR3 in DNA: TGTGCCAGCAGCTTGGGGGGTCAGCCCCAGCATTTT.

J is TRBJ1-6 and V is TRBV10-2; D is unclear. V lost 5 bases and J lost 7, with 6 bases in between. The CDR3 contains 12 residues. Germline V gene sequence: CDR1 WSHSY, CDR2 SAAADI. In DNA, the CDR3 is TGCGCCAGCAGTCGGCGGAATTCACCCCTCCACTTT. Amino acids: CASSRRNSPLHF.

Details on this clone: Other nucleotide sequences in the sample specify the same CDR3. This chain connects TRBV7-3 to TRBJ2-2; D is unclear. This CDR3 is 13 amino acids long. The V end lost 4 bases, the J end lost 1 base, and 4 bases lay between the germline ends. Germline loops: CDR1 SGHTA, CDR2 FQGTGA. The CDR3 nucleotides read TGTGCCAGCAGCTCTAGGAACACCGGGGAGCTGTTTTTT. It yields the protein CASSSRNTGELFF.

The chain uses TRBV7-9 and TRBJ2-3; 8 positions agree with TRBD1. This CDR3 has 15 amino acids. Trimming at V came to 5 bases and at J to 3 bases, leaving 7 bases not matched to a gene. Looked up from germline, CDR1 is SEHNR and CDR2 is FQNEAQ (reference sequence). CDR3 DNA: TGTGCCAGCAGCAGATCAGGGGGCTGGACAGATACGCAGTATTTT. Its translation is CASSRSGGWTDTQYF.

With regard to this clone: The identical CDR3 is also encoded by other nucleotide sequences in the sample. The gene calls are TRBV18 and TRBJ2-5; D is unresolved. The CDR3 loop spans 13 amino acids. Germline V gives CDR1 KGHSH, CDR2 LQKENI. V was trimmed by 3 bases and J by 4 bases, leaving 9 bases between them. The CDR3 reads CASSPPSVETQYF. In nucleotides, the CDR3 is TGTGCCAGCTCACCCCCCTCTGTAGAGACCCAGTACTTC.